This T cell receptor (beta chain) was recovered during a study of T cells in Graves' hyperthyroidism and ophthalmopathy. A patient was excluded if there was uncontrolled infection, other autoimmune disease, pregnancy or lactation. Clinical symptoms, serum thyroxine, TRAb, thyroid ultrasound and orbital computed tomography established diagnosis. PBMCs came from less than 11 ml fresh peripheral blood. The TCR beta CDR3 regions underwent amplification using RNA transcripts as the source. The TCR CDR3 first-round RT-PCR relied on the HTBI primer set. Each CDR3 protein gets one entry after TCRdb re-called the multiplex PCR reads with MiXCR. The table lists roughly 550,000 distinct CDR3 sequences, about 16% of them singletons. This CDR3 comprises 15 residues. V lost 5 bases and J lost 4, with 18 bases in between. Germline CDR1 DFQATT, CDR2 SNEGSKA (reference sequence).

Specimen: blood. V is TRBV20-1 and J is TRBJ1-5, with TRBD1 as a possible D gene (6 bases). The receptor was derived from a woman in her 30s with Graves' ophthalmopathy. In nucleotides, the CDR3 is TGCAGTGCTCCTAAGACCACAGGGAGTAATCAGCCCCAGCATTTT. Translation gives CSAPKTTGSNQPQHF.